The source of this T cell receptor (beta chain) is a study of blood T cell repertoires in COVID-19. Repertoires were generated with immunoSEQ multiplex PCR, while TCRdb's copy carries only in-frame clones and drops some. The sample records roughly 240,000 clones, approximately 80% being singletons. CDR3 length: 15 residues. V dropped 8 bases and J dropped 8; count of bases not matched to a gene: 10. CDR1 and CDR2 (germline): MNHEY, SVGAGI. The V call is TRBV6-5, the J call TRBJ2-3, with 13 bases matching TRBD2. The receptor's source is a man in his forties who had recovered from COVID-19. The sequenced sample was peripheral blood. DNA for the CDR3: TGTGCCAGCGCTACTGGGACTAGCGGGACGCGTACGCAGTATTTT. This translates into CASATGTSGTRTQYF.